The sequence of this T cell receptor beta chain was determined in a study of beta chain features in type 1 diabetes. Study-level information: Patients shared similar age, gender and cell yields with healthy donors. Study-wide results and limits: For patients and controls alike, PCR might favor shorter templates to the same degree. Fewer insertions but more deletions were seen at VDJ junctions in type 1 diabetes patients.

Every bit of the isolated RNA underwent reverse transcription, so sequencing read expressed TCRB transcripts. Sequencing used immunoSEQ multiplex PCR; TCRdb keeps in-frame clones, though not all of them. The sample includes 130,000 or so clones, roughly 9.7% seen only once; the top ten take almost 0.65%. The germline V and J ends were trimmed by 5 bases and 8 bases, with 13 bases remaining between them. The germline V gene encodes CDR1 LNHDA and CDR2 SQIVND (reference sequence). The CDR3 length is 13 residues. There are many counts of this clone. The antigen is unknown. Purities in excess of 95% were seen in all sorted populations.

This sequence joins TRBV19 and TRBJ2-1; tentative D call: TRBD1 (5 bases). This sequence was found in a woman aged 40-49 years in good health. The sequencing input was central memory CD4+ T cells from blood. CDR3 loop: CASSLRQLHEQFF. The DNA for the CDR3 is TGTGCCAGTAGTCTGAGACAGCTCCATGAGCAGTTCTTC.